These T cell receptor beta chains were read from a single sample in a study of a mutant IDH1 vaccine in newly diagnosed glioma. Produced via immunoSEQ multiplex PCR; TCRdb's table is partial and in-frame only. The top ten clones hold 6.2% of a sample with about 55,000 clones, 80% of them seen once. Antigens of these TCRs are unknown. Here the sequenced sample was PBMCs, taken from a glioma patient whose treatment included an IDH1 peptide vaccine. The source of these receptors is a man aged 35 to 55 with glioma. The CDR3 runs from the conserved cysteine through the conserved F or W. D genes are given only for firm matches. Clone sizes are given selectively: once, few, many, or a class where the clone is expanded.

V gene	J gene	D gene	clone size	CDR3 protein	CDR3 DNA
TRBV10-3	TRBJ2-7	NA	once	CAISAYTYEQYF	TGTGCCATCAGCGCTTATACCTACGAGCAGTACTTC
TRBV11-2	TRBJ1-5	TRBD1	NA	CASSPGQGKYNQPQHF	TGTGCCAGCAGTCCCGGACAGGGCAAATACAATCAGCCCCAGCATTTT
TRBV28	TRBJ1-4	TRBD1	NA	CASSRGQGAVGEKLFF	TGTGCCAGCAGTCGGGGACAGGGGGCGGTAGGGGAAAAACTGTTTTTT
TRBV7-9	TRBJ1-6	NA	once	CASSPGDFYNSPLHF	TGTGCCAGCAGCCCAGGGGACTTCTATAATTCACCCCTCCACTTT
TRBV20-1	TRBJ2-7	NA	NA	CSGTASYEQYF	TGCAGTGGGACAGCCTCCTACGAGCAGTACTTC
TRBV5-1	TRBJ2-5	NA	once	CASSRLEEETQYF	TGCGCCAGCAGCAGACTAGAGGAAGAGACCCAGTACTTC
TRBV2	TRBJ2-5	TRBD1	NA	CASSRQGSETQYF	TGTGCCAGCAGCCGACAGGGGAGCGAGACCCAGTACTTC
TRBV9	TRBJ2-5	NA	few	CASSVGLQETQYF	TGTGCCAGCAGCGTAGGTCTCCAAGAGACCCAGTACTTC
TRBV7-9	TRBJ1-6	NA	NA	CASSLAGQGGSPLHF	TGTGCCAGCAGCTTAGCTGGGCAAGGTGGTTCACCCCTCCACTTT
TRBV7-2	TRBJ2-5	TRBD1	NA	CASTYLDREQETQYF	TGTGCCAGCACGTACCTCGACAGGGAACAAGAGACCCAGTACTTC
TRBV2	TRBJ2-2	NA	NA	CASRLTLNTGELFF	TGTGCCAGCAGATTGACACTGAACACCGGGGAGCTGTTTTTT
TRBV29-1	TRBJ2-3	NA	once	CSVESGADTQYF	TGCAGCGTTGAGTCGGGGGCAGATACGCAGTATTTT
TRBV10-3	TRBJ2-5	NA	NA	CAISEWGQETQYF	TGTGCCATCAGTGAATGGGGGCAAGAGACCCAGTACTTC
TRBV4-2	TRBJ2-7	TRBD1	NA	CASSQDGYGTGDYEQYF	TGTGCCAGCAGCCAAGATGGATACGGGACAGGGGACTACGAGCAGTACTTC
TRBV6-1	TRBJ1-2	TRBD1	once	CASSALGTGGNYGYTF	TGTGCCAGCAGTGCCCTGGGGACAGGGGGGAACTATGGCTACACCTTC
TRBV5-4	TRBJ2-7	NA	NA	CASSLGGLGAGNTYEQYF	TGTGCCAGCAGCTTAGGGGGGTTAGGAGCGGGGAATACCTACGAGCAGTACTTC
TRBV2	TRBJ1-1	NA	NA	CASRFEGPNTEAFF	TGTGCCAGCCGCTTTGAAGGACCAAACACTGAAGCTTTCTTT
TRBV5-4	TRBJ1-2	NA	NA	CASSLGLSRGTGYTF	TGTGCCAGCAGCTTGGGTTTGTCGCGGGGGACTGGCTACACCTTC
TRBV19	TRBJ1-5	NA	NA	CASSIISFAVRNQPQHF	TGTGCCAGTAGTATAATTTCTTTCGCGGTTAGAAATCAGCCCCAGCATTTT
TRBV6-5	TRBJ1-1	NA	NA	CASRKTAGGYHEAFF	TGTGCCAGCAGGAAGACAGCGGGAGGGTACCATGAAGCTTTCTTT
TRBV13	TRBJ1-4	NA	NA	CASSSSSRRGGNEKLFF	TGTGCCAGCAGCTCATCAAGTCGACGGGGGGGGAATGAAAAACTGTTTTTT
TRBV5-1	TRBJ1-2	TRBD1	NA	CASSGWDRLYGYTF	TGCGCCAGCAGCGGCTGGGACAGGCTTTATGGCTACACCTTC
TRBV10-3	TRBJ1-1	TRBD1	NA	CAISEGRTGWEAFF	TGTGCCATCAGTGAGGGAAGGACAGGGTGGGAAGCTTTCTTT
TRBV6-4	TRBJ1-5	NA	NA	CASSAEAGNQPQHF	TGTGCCAGCAGTGCGGAAGCGGGCAATCAGCCCCAGCATTTT
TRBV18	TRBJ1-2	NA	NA	CASSPAGAGLAYGYTF	TGTGCCAGCTCACCAGCGGGAGCAGGGCTGGCTTATGGCTACACCTTC
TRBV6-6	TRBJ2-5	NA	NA	CASSPIRDTETQYF	TGTGCCAGCAGCCCAATCCGGGACACCGAGACCCAGTACTTC
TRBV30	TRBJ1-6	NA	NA	CAWSDPRQDNSPLHF	TGTGCCTGGAGTGACCCCAGACAGGATAATTCACCCCTCCACTTT
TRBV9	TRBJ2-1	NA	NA	CASSVDLGVFYNEQFF	TGTGCCAGCAGCGTAGATTTGGGGGTCTTCTACAATGAGCAGTTCTTC
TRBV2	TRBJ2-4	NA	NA	CASSDDKSNIQYF	TGTGCCAGCAGTGACGACAAGTCAAACATTCAGTACTTC
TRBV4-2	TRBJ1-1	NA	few	CASSQVGLYTEAFF	TGTGCCAGCAGCCAAGTTGGGTTATACACTGAAGCTTTCTTT
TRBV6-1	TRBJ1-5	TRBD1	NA	CASRYTGAGDQPQHF	TGTGCCAGCCGGTATACAGGGGCGGGGGATCAGCCCCAGCATTTT
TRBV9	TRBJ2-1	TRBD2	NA	CASSETLAGGGNEQFF	TGTGCCAGCAGCGAAACCTTAGCGGGGGGGGGCAATGAGCAGTTCTTC
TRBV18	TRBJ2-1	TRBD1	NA	CASSPTPPGQSYNEQFF	TGTGCCAGCTCACCGACACCCCCGGGACAGAGTTACAATGAGCAGTTCTTC
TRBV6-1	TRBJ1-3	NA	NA	CASAMVTGNTIYF	TGTGCCAGTGCGATGGTCACTGGAAACACCATATATTTT
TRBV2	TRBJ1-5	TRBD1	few	CASSELRGQGAGYQPQHF	TGTGCCAGCAGTGAACTGCGAGGACAGGGGGCTGGTTATCAGCCCCAGCATTTT
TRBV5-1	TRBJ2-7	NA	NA	CASSLVAGSAQYF	TGCGCCAGCAGCTTGGTGGCGGGGTCCGCGCAGTACTTC